The rows below give T cell receptor beta chains drawn from one sample of a study of blood T cell repertoires in COVID-19. Here immunoSEQ multiplex PCR was the method, and the copy in TCRdb shows in-frame clones only, minus some. There are more than 250,000 clones in the sample; 65% to 90% occur only once, and roughly 5.3% lies in the top ten. The sequenced sample consisted of peripheral blood. Receptors were obtained from a man in his fifties with active or convalescent COVID-19. The CDR3 runs from the conserved cysteine through the conserved F or W. The D gene is left open where the match is weak. A row's size may be missing; if present it is once, few, many or a size class.

clone size	CDR3 length	V gene	J gene	D gene	CDR3 protein	CDR3 DNA
NA	13	TRBV28	TRBJ2-7	TRBD1	CASRRQGTHEQYF	TGTGCCAGCAGACGACAGGGTACCCACGAGCAGTACTTC
NA	15	TRBV7-9	TRBJ2-7	TRBD1	CASSPRDREGYEQYF	TGTGCCAGCAGCCCGCGGGACAGGGAAGGGTACGAGCAGTACTTC
NA	15	TRBV4-2	TRBJ1-2	NA	CASSQVEGANYGYTF	TGTGCCAGCAGCCAAGTAGAGGGAGCTAACTATGGCTACACCTTC
NA	14	TRBV5-1	TRBJ2-7	TRBD1	CASTSGTAAGEQYF	TGCGCCAGCACCTCCGGGACAGCCGCGGGCGAGCAGTACTTC
NA	16	TRBV7-8	TRBJ1-2	TRBD1	CASSHRDPSTGRPPTF	TGTGCCAGCAGTCACCGAGACCCTTCGACAGGGCGACCCCCAACCTTC
NA	15	TRBV9	TRBJ2-7	NA	CASSVDRGGSYEQYF	TGTGCCAGCAGCGTAGATCGGGGAGGATCCTACGAGCAGTACTTC
NA	14	TRBV27	TRBJ1-5	TRBD1	CASSPGTGLEPQHF	TGTGCCAGCAGCCCGGGGACAGGGCTGGAGCCCCAGCATTTT
NA	16	TRBV20-1	TRBJ1-3	NA	CSASNRRTDSGNTIYF	TGCAGTGCTAGTAACCGGAGGACAGACTCTGGAAACACCATATATTTT
NA	14	TRBV9	TRBJ1-5	NA	CASSVDSGPQPQHF	TGTGCCAGCAGCGTAGACTCAGGGCCTCAGCCCCAGCATTTT
NA	13	TRBV5-1	TRBJ2-5	TRBD1	CASSLVGDRTQYF	TGCGCCAGCAGCTTGGTTGGGGACAGGACCCAGTACTTC
NA	16	TRBV7-6	TRBJ2-1	TRBD2	CASSSQAGGLGNEQFF	TGTGCCAGCAGCTCCCAAGCGGGAGGGCTCGGTAATGAGCAGTTCTTC
once	15	TRBV4-1	TRBJ2-3	TRBD2	CASSQSSGRSDTQYF	TGCGCCAGCAGCCAATCTAGCGGGAGGTCGGATACGCAGTATTTT
NA	15	TRBV4-1	TRBJ1-1	NA	CASSQAGGRVTEAFF	TGCGCCAGCAGCCAAGCGGGGGGTCGGGTCACTGAAGCTTTCTTT
NA	12	TRBV5-4	TRBJ2-1	NA	CASSLHGKEQFF	TGTGCCAGCAGCTTACACGGGAAGGAGCAGTTCTTC
NA	13	TRBV7-3	TRBJ2-3	NA	CASSLREADTQYF	TGTGCCAGCAGCTTAAGGGAGGCAGATACGCAGTATTTT
once	13	TRBV5-4	TRBJ1-2	TRBD1	CASSRDRDYGYTF	TGTGCCAGCAGCCGGGACAGGGACTATGGCTACACCTTC
NA	14	TRBV28	TRBJ1-4	TRBD1	CASRLTGSGEKLFF	TGTGCCAGCAGGTTGACAGGGAGTGGTGAAAAACTGTTTTTT
few	13	TRBV29-1	TRBJ1-2	NA	CSVSGEGAIGYTF	TGCAGCGTGTCGGGAGAAGGGGCTATTGGCTACACCTTC
NA	14	TRBV27	TRBJ2-1	TRBD2	CASLAGGPHNEQFF	TGTGCCAGCCTAGCGGGAGGGCCCCACAATGAGCAGTTCTTC
NA	14	TRBV7-3	TRBJ2-7	NA	CASSPSGGAYEQYF	TGTGCCAGCAGCCCAAGCGGAGGGGCCTACGAGCAGTACTTC
many	13	TRBV5-1	TRBJ2-1	TRBD2	CASSPTTSGEQFF	TGCGCCAGCAGCCCCACGACTAGCGGAGAGCAGTTCTTC
NA	15	TRBV19	TRBJ1-1	TRBD1	CASSTPDRGNTEAFF	TGTGCCAGTAGTACGCCGGACAGGGGGAACACTGAAGCTTTCTTT
NA	12	TRBV28	TRBJ2-7	TRBD2	CASSLTSSEQYF	TGTGCCAGCAGTTTGACTAGCTCCGAGCAGTACTTC
NA	14	TRBV2	TRBJ1-6	NA	CASSWTGENSPLHF	TGTGCCAGCAGTTGGACGGGAGAAAATTCACCCCTCCACTTT
NA	18	TRBV5-5	TRBJ1-5	NA	CASSPLAAGPYSNQPQHF	TGTGCCAGCAGCCCGCTAGCGGCAGGACCGTATAGCAATCAGCCCCAGCATTTT
few	15	TRBV19	TRBJ2-1	TRBD2	CASSIPLAGGKEQFF	TGTGCCAGTAGTATACCTTTAGCGGGAGGAAAAGAGCAGTTCTTC
NA	16	TRBV5-1	TRBJ1-1	TRBD1	CASSLGQGLLNTEAFF	TGCGCCAGCAGCTTGGGACAGGGGTTATTGAACACTGAAGCTTTCTTT
NA	15	TRBV6-5	TRBJ2-7	TRBD1	CASSSNRGPNYEQYF	TGTGCCAGCAGTTCTAACAGGGGGCCTAACTACGAGCAGTACTTC
NA	16	TRBV5-1	TRBJ2-3	TRBD2	CASSSIAGGSTDTQYF	TGCGCCAGCAGCTCAATAGCGGGAGGTAGCACAGATACGCAGTATTTT
NA	14	TRBV19	TRBJ1-5	NA	CASSMARTNQPQHF	TGTGCCAGTAGTATGGCGCGGACAAATCAGCCCCAGCATTTT
NA	11	TRBV14	TRBJ1-2	NA	CASSQDSGYTF	TGTGCCAGCAGCCAAGATAGTGGCTACACCTTC
NA	16	TRBV12-5	TRBJ2-7	TRBD2	CASGIYLAGVFYEQYF	TGTGCTAGTGGTATATACCTAGCGGGAGTATTCTACGAGCAGTACTTC
few	16	TRBV5-1	TRBJ2-5	TRBD1	CASSLGTGLRQETQYF	TGCGCCAGCAGCCTAGGGACAGGGCTCCGCCAAGAGACCCAGTACTTC
NA	17	TRBV7-2	TRBJ1-1	NA	CASSLDGRYAFNTEAFF	TGTGCCAGCAGCTTAGATGGCAGATACGCATTCAACACTGAAGCTTTCTTT
NA	13	TRBV25-1	TRBJ2-2	NA	CASSARGDGELFF	TGTGCCAGCAGTGCCAGGGGGGACGGGGAGCTGTTTTTT
NA	13	TRBV19	TRBJ1-5	NA	CASSIGDIQPQHF	TGTGCCAGTAGTATAGGCGACATTCAGCCCCAGCATTTT
NA	15	TRBV4-3	TRBJ2-1	TRBD2	CASSQDDGLAGEQFF	TGCGCCAGCAGCCAAGATGATGGGCTAGCGGGAGAGCAGTTCTTC
NA	14	TRBV30	TRBJ1-2	TRBD1	CAWRAGTANYGYTF	TGTGCCTGGAGGGCCGGGACAGCTAACTATGGCTACACCTTC
NA	17	TRBV6-7	TRBJ2-1	TRBD2	CASSSLGGGPSLHEQFF	TGTGCCAGCAGTTCACTCGGGGGAGGGCCGAGTCTCCATGAGCAGTTCTTC
once	14	TRBV15	TRBJ2-1	TRBD1	CATSIDRGLREQFF	TGTGCCACCAGCATTGACAGGGGGCTCCGGGAGCAGTTCTTC
NA	13	TRBV7-9	TRBJ1-2	NA	CASSPGQIYGYTF	TGTGCCAGCAGCCCCGGACAGATCTATGGCTACACCTTC
NA	15	TRBV6-5	TRBJ2-4	TRBD1	CASSQGTGGVYPRYF	TGTGCCAGCAGTCAGGGGACAGGGGGCGTTTACCCCCGGTACTTC
NA	17	TRBV5-1	TRBJ2-1	TRBD2	CASSLSPLAGGYNEQFF	TGCGCCAGCAGCTTAAGCCCATTAGCGGGAGGATACAATGAGCAGTTCTTC
NA	15	TRBV19	TRBJ1-2	TRBD1	CASSEAGTGTYGYTF	TGTGCCAGTAGTGAAGCCGGGACAGGGACCTATGGCTACACCTTC
few	14	TRBV9	TRBJ2-2	NA	CASEGGETTGELFF	TGTGCCTCGGAGGGGGGGGAGACGACCGGGGAGCTGTTTTTT
NA	16	TRBV9	TRBJ2-3	TRBD1	CASSPPGRGNTDTQYF	TGTGCCAGCAGCCCTCCCGGCAGGGGGAATACAGATACGCAGTATTTT
NA	15	TRBV9	TRBJ1-2	NA	CASSPSGGTNYGYTF	TGTGCCAGCAGCCCCTCGGGGGGGACTAACTATGGCTACACCTTC
NA	16	TRBV7-3	TRBJ2-1	TRBD2	CASSLNSGRAFNEQFF	TGTGCCAGCAGCTTAAATAGCGGGAGGGCCTTCAATGAGCAGTTCTTC
NA	14	TRBV6-6	TRBJ2-7	TRBD1	CASSPRQGAREQYF	TGTGCCAGCAGTCCGAGGCAGGGGGCGAGGGAGCAGTACTTC
NA	16	TRBV7-8	TRBJ1-2	NA	CASTPGRLRTHYGYTF	TGTGCCAGCACTCCGGGAAGGCTACGAACCCATTATGGCTACACCTTC
NA	16	TRBV19	TRBJ1-6	TRBD1	CASRQTGGSYNSPLHF	TGTGCCAGTAGGCAAACAGGGGGCTCCTATAATTCACCCCTCCACTTT
NA	17	TRBV4-2	TRBJ2-2	TRBD2	CASSQDVTSGNTGELFF	TGTGCCAGCAGCCAAGACGTGACTAGCGGAAACACCGGGGAGCTGTTTTTT
NA	15	TRBV15	TRBJ1-5	NA	CATSRDIWENQPQHF	TGTGCCACCAGCAGAGATATCTGGGAGAATCAGCCCCAGCATTTT